Sequencing of this TCR beta chain was carried out in a study of ipilimumab plus nivolumab after autologous stem cell transplantation. This clone was seen once. One junction end does not reproduce the germline sequence, and a read error may be involved. Patients got ipilimumab 1 mg/kg beginning 14 to 28 days post-transplant. This CDR3 is built from 13 residues. Per the germline V gene, CDR1 is GTSNPN and CDR2 is SVGIG (reference sequence). The assay was immunoSEQ multiplex PCR, and TCRdb's table has in-frame clones only and misses some. In the table there are 35,000 to 50,000 clones, nearly 90% of which are singletons.

The rearrangement joins TRBV30 to TRBJ2-3; D perhaps matches TRBD2 (5 bases). The sequences come from PBMCs, collected in a trial of ipilimumab plus nivolumab as post-transplant consolidation. The sequence was collected from a male donor with multiple myeloma. CDR3 coding DNA: TGTGCCTGGAGTACCCGGGGAGCAGACACGCAGTATTTT. Translated, it gives CAWSTRGADTQYF.